Listed below are T cell receptor beta chains from one sample, sequenced in a study of blood T cell repertoires in COVID-19. Only in-frame clones appear in the TCRdb table, and some are missing; sequencing was by immunoSEQ multiplex PCR. The table shows fewer than 45,000 clones, with about 74% occurring only once. Sequences were obtained from peripheral blood. These receptors came from a man aged 65-85 years with COVID-19, enrolled during active disease. CDR3s include the opening cysteine and the closing phenylalanine or tryptophan. D genes are given only for firm matches. Some rows have no size entry. The others give once, few or many, or a class for an expanded clone.

D,V,size,J,DNA,CDR3
.,TRBV5-4,.,TRBJ1-3,TGTGCCAGCAGCTTGGGAGGTAACCCCGGAAACACCATATATTTT,CASSLGGNPGNTIYF
TRBD1,TRBV18,.,TRBJ2-1,TGTGCCAGCTCACCTGAGGGACAGGTCTACAATGAGCAGTTCTTC,CASSPEGQVYNEQFF
TRBD1,TRBV4-1,once,TRBJ2-7,TGCGCCAGCAGCCTCACGGACAGGACAGCCTACGAGCAGTACTTC,CASSLTDRTAYEQYF
TRBD1,TRBV30,.,TRBJ2-7,TGTGCCTGGATGACCGGGACAGGGTTCTACGAGCAGTACTTC,CAWMTGTGFYEQYF
.,TRBV3-1/TRBV3-2,.,TRBJ2-1,TGTGCCAGCAGCCAAGATAGAGACTACAATGAGCAGTTCTTC,CASSQDRDYNEQFF
TRBD2,TRBV7-9,many,TRBJ2-1,TGTGCCAGCAGCCTAGGGACTAGCGGACACGTGCCCTACAATGAGCAGTTCTTC,CASSLGTSGHVPYNEQFF
.,TRBV19,.,TRBJ1-6,TGTGCCAGTAGTGAAGGACAATATAATTCACCCCTCCACTTT,CASSEGQYNSPLHF
.,TRBV10-3,few,TRBJ2-1,TGTGCCTCCCGGGGGGCCAGAGCCTACAATGAGCAGTTCTTC,CASRGARAYNEQFF
TRBD2,TRBV5-4,.,TRBJ2-7,TGTGCCAGCAGCCGGACTAGCGGATCCTACGAGCAGTACTTC,CASSRTSGSYEQYF
TRBD2,TRBV9,few,TRBJ2-7,TGTGCCAGCAGCGCCTCACCGGGACTAATCTACGAGCAGTACTTC,CASSASPGLIYEQYF
.,TRBV6-6,.,TRBJ1-2,TGTGCCAGCAGTTACTCTCTAGGGGGTGGCTACACCTTC,CASSYSLGGGYTF
.,TRBV7-4,.,TRBJ1-5,TGTGCCAGCAGCCGGCAGGTTGAGCCCCAGCATTTT,CASSRQVEPQHF
.,TRBV3-1/TRBV3-2,few,TRBJ1-5,TGTGCCAGCAGCCAAGGGACAGCGTATAGCAATCAGCCCCAGCATTTT,CASSQGTAYSNQPQHF